These 3 T cell receptor beta chains came from one sample sequenced in a study of control samples from healthy donors and cancer patients (dated by TCRdb to 2018 to 2020). The method behind the library was the immunoSEQ multiplex PCR assay. TCRdb carries this immuneACCESS record with in-frame sequences only. Its versions omit some clonotypes, under half of them owing to an unresolved V gene in the studies checked, with the rest unexplained. This sample comprises about 110,000 clones, around 89% of them detected only once. The top ten constitute 3.7% of the sample. Source material: PBMCs. These receptors all come from a woman aged 60-75 years with lung cancer.

The chain uses TRBV29-1 and TRBJ1-4; D is undetermined. This CDR3 is built from 13 residues. Germline V gene data show CDR1 as SQVTM and CDR2 as ANQGSEA. Trimming removed 7 bases from V and 8 bases from J, with 17 bases in between. The chain's CDR3 is CSALGLGSEKLFF. The DNA of the CDR3 is TGCAGCGCCCTCGGGTTGGGGAGCGAAAAACTGTTTTTT.

The CDR3 is CASSLQGNGYTF. The CDR3 bases are TGTGCCAGCAGCTTACAGGGGAATGGCTACACCTTC. The chain employs TRBV11-2 and TRBJ1-2; TRBD1 is a possible D gene (6 bases). Germline-derived CDR1 and CDR2 are SGHAT and FQNNGV. The V gene lost 2 bases and the J gene lost 6 bases, with 7 bases spanning the gap. This CDR3 has 12 amino acids.

This rearrangement joins TRBV5-6 to TRBJ1-4; D uncertain. The CDR3 totals 15 residues. V lost 0 bases and J lost 3, with 9 bases in between. Germline values: CDR1 SGHDT, CDR2 YYEEEE. The CDR3 DNA follows: TGTGCCAGCAGCTTGGTCGGGCCCTCTAATGAAAAACTGTTTTTT. It is translated as CASSLVGPSNEKLFF. Full variable domain (missing parts from reference TRBV5-6 and TRBJ1-4): DAGVTQSPTHLIKTRGQQVTLRCSPKSGHDTVSWYQQALGQGPQFIFQYYEEEERQRGNFPDRFSGHQFPNYSSELNVNALLLGDSALYLCASSLVGPSNEKLFFGSGTQLSVL.